The clone carrying this T cell receptor (beta chain) turned up a few times. Its antigen remains unknown. This record comes from a study of T-cell memory formation after mild COVID-19. The wider study: TCR clusters showed largely donor specificity.

Study conclusions and caveats: A balance of CD4 and CD8 characterized clones contracting day 15 to 85, whereas later expanders leaned CD4+.

A 5'RACE reaction primed in the constant segment made cDNA libraries of TCR alpha and TCR beta, and these carried sample barcodes and UMIs. TCRdb redid the calling of the 5' RACE reads with MiXCR, one entry per CDR3 protein. This sample has around 470,000 distinct CDR3 sequences, with around 20% found just once. The CDR3 contains 13 residues. Germline-derived CDR1 and CDR2 are LGHDT and YNNKEL (reference sequence). Trimming removed 5 bases from V and 4 bases from J, with 12 bases in between. The rearrangement uses TRBV3-1 and TRBJ2-7, with D possibly being TRBD1 (6 bases). Specimen: PBMCs or a T cell subset sorted from them (not recorded which). This TCR derives from an adult woman who had mild COVID-19 (a few samples of this study predate the infection). Cell type and time point are not known. The CDR3 region is CASSGQQGYEQYF. The CDR3 region has the DNA TGTGCCAGCAGCGGACAACAGGGTTACGAGCAGTACTTC.